This T cell receptor (beta chain) was retrieved from a study of neurological immune-mediated disorders. A single record per CDR3 protein comes from TCRdb applying MiXCR to the 5' RACE reads. The sample lists some 50,000 distinct CDR3 sequences, around 1.9% seen once, with more than 2% in the top ten. This clonotype was counted at least ten times. Trimming removed 2 bases from V and 8 bases from J; junction bases left unmatched: 8. The CDR3 loop spans 16 amino acids. CDR1 is KGHDR and CDR2 is SFDVKD in the germline V gene. The rearrangement joins TRBV24-1 to TRBJ2-1; 10 bases align to TRBD1. The source of this sequence is a woman in her 40s with multiple sclerosis. Sample: PBMCs. DNA for the CDR3: TGTGCCACCAGTGATTACAGGGGACAGGGGAGCGATGAGCAGTTCTTC. Its protein product is CATSDYRGQGSDEQFF.